One sample yielded the 16 T cell receptor beta chains listed below, sequenced in a study of PD-1 blockade in mismatch repair-deficient tumors. Generated by immunoSEQ multiplex PCR, the TCRdb table keeps only in-frame clones and is missing some. The sample holds 55,000 to 85,000 clones; 60% to 80% are singletons and the top ten take roughly 6%. Here the sequenced sample was peripheral blood, taken 2 weeks after starting pembrolizumab. The receptor source for this set is an adult with mismatch repair-deficient cancer.

This rearrangement joins TRBV6-6 to TRBJ1-1; D not resolved. Trimming shortened V by 0 bases and J by 6 bases, and 11 bases separated the two germline ends. Germline CDR1 MNHNY, CDR2 SVGAGI (reference sequence). This CDR3 region has 14 residues. This CDR3 reads CASSYSGVIPEAFF. CDR3 sequence (DNA): TGTGCCAGCAGTTACTCAGGAGTCATCCCTGAAGCTTTCTTT.

The chain has TRBV11-3 and TRBJ1-2, with TRBD1 as a possible D gene (5 bases). The CDR3 consists of 16 residues. Trimming took 2 bases from V and 3 from J, leaving 16 bases between them. The germline gives CDR1 SGHNT, CDR2 YENEEA. CDR3 nucleotides: TGTGCCAGCAGCTTATGGCTCGACAGTAAGTACTATGGCTACACCTTC. It is translated as CASSLWLDSKYYGYTF.

J is TRBJ1-5 and V is TRBV9; 9 nucleotides align to TRBD1. Germline V CDR1 and CDR2: SGDLS, YYNGEE. Unmatched junction bases numbered 5, after V lost 3 bases and J lost 4 bases. CDR3 length: 15 residues. The chain's CDR3 is CASSGGTGPNQPQHF. The CDR3 nucleotides read TGTGCCAGCAGCGGGGGGACAGGGCCTAATCAGCCCCAGCATTTT. The whole variable domain, filled in from reference TRBV9 and TRBJ1-5, reads DSGVTQTPKHLITATGQRVTLRCSPRSGDLSVYWYQQSLDQGLQFLIQYYNGEERAKGNILERFSAQQFPDLHSELNLSSLELGDSALYFCASSGGTGPNQPQHFGDGTRLSIL.

J is TRBJ2-7 and V is TRBV9; 9 bases agree with TRBD1. With 4 bases clipped from V and 2 bases from J, the junction kept 7 bases outside the gene matches. Germline V gene lookup returns CDR1 SGDLS and CDR2 YYNGEE. The CDR3 has 15 residues. The CDR3 region is CASSFGQGRPYEQYF. The CDR3 bases are TGTGCCAGCAGCTTCGGACAGGGGAGGCCCTACGAGCAGTACTTC.

This clone occurred a few times. This sequence joins TRBV29-1 and TRBJ1-2; D is undetermined. V was shortened by 7 bases and J by 2 bases, with 11 bases between the two germline ends. This CDR3 spans 12 amino acids. From germline, CDR1 is SQVTM and CDR2 ANQGSEA. The CDR3 bases are TGCAGCGCCTTACATACCAACTATGGCTACACCTTC. Its translation is CSALHTNYGYTF.

The table lists this clone with a count of one. V is TRBV6-1 and J is TRBJ1-2; 11 nucleotides agree with TRBD1. Germline CDR1 reads MNHNS; CDR2 reads SASEGT. The CDR3 has 14 residues. Trimming took 2 bases from V and 14 from J; bases not matched to a gene: 10. The chain's CDR3 is CASSESRTGGSITF. CDR3 bases: TGTGCCAGCAGTGAATCGAGGACAGGGGGCTCCATAACCTTC.

Remarks on this clone: The junction departs from the called germline gene at one end, perhaps through a read error. J is TRBJ2-1 and V is TRBV7-7; 15 nucleotides line up with TRBD2. The CDR3 has 16 amino acids. The germline gives CDR1 SSHAT, CDR2 FNYEAQ (reference sequence). The CDR3 nucleotides read TGTGCTAGCAGCCCAGGACTAGCGGGAGGGAACAATGAGCAGTTCTTC. It is translated as CASSPGLAGGNNEQFF.

This clone was detected once. This sequence joins TRBV6-5 and TRBJ2-1; a weak D match, TRBD2 (5 bases). Germline CDR1 reads MNHEY; CDR2 reads SVGAGI. CDR3 size: 16 residues. The V end lost 2 bases, the J end lost 7 bases, and 18 bases lay between the germline ends. The CDR3 is CASSYTRFGSRNEQFF. For the CDR3, the DNA is TGTGCCAGCAGTTACACTAGATTTGGGTCGAGAAATGAGCAGTTCTTC.

This chain connects TRBV7-2 to TRBJ2-7; a possible D gene is TRBD1 (6 bases). The V gene's germline CDR1 is SGHTA and CDR2 FQGNSA. Trimming took off 6 bases at V and 2 bases at J, with 20 bases between the two ends. This CDR3 is built from 16 residues. The CDR3 spells CASSFSPTGSPYEQYF. The CDR3 DNA is TGTGCCAGCAGTTTCAGCCCCACAGGGTCCCCCTACGAGCAGTACTTC.

J is TRBJ2-3 and V is TRBV14; possibly TRBD1 or TRBD2 for D (5 bases each). This CDR3 region has 14 residues. Germline V gene sequence: CDR1 SGHDN, CDR2 FVKESK. Trimming cost V 1 base and J 5 bases, with 10 bases left between them. CDR3 region: CASSQGRDVDTQYF. CDR3 coding DNA: TGTGCCAGCAGCCAAGGTCGGGACGTAGATACGCAGTATTTT.

V and J are TRBV10-3 and TRBJ1-2, with a tentative D call TRBD1 (5 bases). The CDR3 is 14 amino acids. V lost 5 bases, J lost 1 base, and 11 bases lay in between. Germline V gives CDR1 ENHRY, CDR2 SYGVKD. CDR3 sequence (DNA): TGTGCCATCAGTACAGACAGTTTTAACTATGGCTACACCTTC. It encodes CAISTDSFNYGYTF.

This clone appeared once. The identical CDR3 is also encoded by other nucleotide sequences in the sample. This rearrangement joins TRBV29-1 to TRBJ1-2; D remains ambiguous. The V gene lost 0 bases and the J gene lost 7 bases, with 3 bases spanning the gap. The CDR3 runs 10 residues. Per germline, CDR1 SQVTM and CDR2 ANQGSEA. The CDR3, as DNA: TGCAGCGTTGAAGAGGGTGGCTACACCTTC. Protein: CSVEEGGYTF.

The chain employs TRBV18 and TRBJ2-7, with a possible D match to TRBD2 (6 bases). The V end was cut by 3 bases, the J end by 3 bases, with 6 bases between. The CDR3 contains 12 residues. Germline CDR1 and CDR2: KGHSH and LQKENI. CDR3 in amino acids: CASSPDYYEQYF. The CDR3 DNA is TGTGCCAGCTCACCGGACTACTACGAGCAGTACTTC.

Worth noting for this clone: At the DNA level, this CDR3 is encoded by other sequences in the same sample as well. V usage is TRBV4-2 and J usage is TRBJ2-7, with 8 bases matching TRBD2. This CDR3 is built from 16 residues. CDR1 and CDR2 from the germline V gene are LGHNA and YNFKEQ. With 8 bases clipped from V and 0 bases from J, the junction kept 12 bases outside the gene matches. CDR3 bases: TGTGCCAGCTCCCAACCCTCCAGCGGGAGCTCCTACGAGCAGTACTTC. It encodes CASSQPSSGSSYEQYF.

There are a few counts of this clone. CDR3 in amino acids: CASSRTTDEQFF. Written as DNA, the CDR3 is TGTGCCAGTAGCAGGACTACGGATGAGCAGTTCTTC. The chain couples TRBV19 to TRBJ2-1; tentative D call: TRBD2 (6 bases). Trimming removed 6 bases from V and 8 bases from J, with 11 bases in between. This CDR3 has 12 residues. The V gene's germline CDR1 is LNHDA and CDR2 SQIVND (reference sequence).

This chain links TRBV5-6 with TRBJ2-7; 7 bases agree with TRBD1. The V segment lost 4 bases and the J segment 3 bases; nucleotides outside the gene matches: 4. In germline, CDR1 is SGHDT, CDR2 YYEEEE. The CDR3 sequence is 13 residues long. This CDR3 reads CASSGDSLYEQYF. The CDR3 nucleotides are TGTGCCAGCAGCGGGGACAGCCTCTACGAGCAGTACTTC.